This note documents a single T cell receptor beta chain sequence. Clones were sequenced by immunoSEQ multiplex PCR, and TCRdb holds only the in-frame ones, with some missing. The sample has under 55,000 clones, roughly 90% seen once. The sample belongs to a study of T cell changes during pregnancy in multiple sclerosis. The CDR3 is 15 residues long. Germline V lookup: CDR1 SGHTS, CDR2 YDEGEE. The V end lost 2 bases, the J end lost 1 base, and 12 bases lay between the germline ends. This TCR came from a female donor with multiple sclerosis, enrolled in a pregnancy study. This sequence joins TRBV5-8 and TRBJ1-1; TRBD1 is a possible D gene (6 bases). The source material was peripheral blood, sampled in the first trimester of pregnancy. The CDR3 here is CASSLWDTSNTEAFF. For the CDR3, the DNA is TGTGCCAGCAGCTTATGGGACACTTCGAACACTGAAGCTTTCTTT.